The source of this T cell receptor (beta chain) is a study of beta chain features in type 1 diabetes. Study summary: Patients and healthy donors were similar in age, gender and cell yields.

The sample holds a few counts of this clone. As yet, its antigen is unknown. Study-level results: Naive, central memory and Treg TCRB repertoires appeared more alike in patients than in healthy donors. In all four CD4+ subsets, TCRB CDR3 length was significantly, moderately reduced in type 1 diabetes. PCR might show a preference for shorter templates, equally across patients and controls. Whether HLA type influences TCRB rearrangement remained unresolved here.

Every bit of the isolated RNA underwent reverse transcription, so sequencing read expressed TCRB transcripts. Libraries were prepared by immunoSEQ multiplex PCR; TCRdb keeps only in-frame clonotypes and omits some of them. The table shows around 41,000 clones, with around 63% occurring only once. Germline V gene sequence: CDR1 SGHAT, CDR2 FQNNGV. The CDR3 runs to 12 residues. V was shortened by 10 bases and J by 8 bases, with 16 bases between the two germline ends. Sequencing was done on a sample of Tregs from blood. The J gene is TRBJ2-3, the V gene TRBV11-2, with D tentatively TRBD1 (6 bases). The sequence was obtained from a man under 40 with type 1 diabetes. Some clones in this sample may be carry-over from other donors' samples. Here the CDR3 DNA reads TGTGCCACCACCTCGCAAGGGGGTACGCAGTATTTT. Amino acids: CATTSQGGTQYF.